This T cell receptor beta chain was captured in a study of blood T cell repertoires in COVID-19. J lost 2 bases, V lost 3 bases, and 2 bases had no gene match. The germline CDR1 and CDR2 sequences are SGHAT and FQNNGV. CDR3 length: 15 amino acids. TCRdb's copy holds only in-frame clones and misses some; the assay was immunoSEQ multiplex PCR. This sample has over 200,000 clones, with around 89% found just once. The TCR originated in a man younger than 45 who had recovered from COVID-19. Sequenced material: PBMCs or T cells enriched from blood (not recorded which). The chain recombines TRBV11-2 with TRBJ2-3; TRBD2 matches at 10 bases. CDR3 region: CASSFSGGYTDTQYF. The CDR3 nucleotides are TGTGCCAGCAGCTTTAGCGGGGGGTACACAGATACGCAGTATTTT. Complete variable domain (other parts from reference TRBV11-2 and TRBJ2-3): EAGVAQSPRYKIIEKRQSVAFWCNPISGHATLYWYQQILGQGPKLLIQFQNNGVVDDSQLPKDRFSAERLKGVDSTLKIQPAKLEDSAVYLCASSFSGGYTDTQYFGPGTRLTVL.